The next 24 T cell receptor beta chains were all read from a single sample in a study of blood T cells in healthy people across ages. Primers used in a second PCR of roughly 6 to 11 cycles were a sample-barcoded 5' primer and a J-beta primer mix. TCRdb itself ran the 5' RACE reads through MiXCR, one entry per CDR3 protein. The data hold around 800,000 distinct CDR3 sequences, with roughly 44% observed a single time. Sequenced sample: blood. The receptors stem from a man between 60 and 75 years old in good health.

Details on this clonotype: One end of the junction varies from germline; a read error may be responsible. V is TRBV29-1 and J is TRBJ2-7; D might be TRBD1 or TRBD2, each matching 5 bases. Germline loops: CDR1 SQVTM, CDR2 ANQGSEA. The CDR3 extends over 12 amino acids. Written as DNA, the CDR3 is TGCAGCGTTGGGGGGAGCTCCGACGAGCAGTACTTC. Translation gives CSVGGSSDEQYF.

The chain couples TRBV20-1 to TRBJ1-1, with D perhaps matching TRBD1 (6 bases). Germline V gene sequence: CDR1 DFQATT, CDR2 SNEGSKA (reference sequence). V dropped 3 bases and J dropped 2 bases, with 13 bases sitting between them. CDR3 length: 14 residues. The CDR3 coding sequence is TGCAGTGCTAGGGGGGCCAGCCGAAACACTGAAGCTTTCTTT. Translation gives CSARGASRNTEAFF.

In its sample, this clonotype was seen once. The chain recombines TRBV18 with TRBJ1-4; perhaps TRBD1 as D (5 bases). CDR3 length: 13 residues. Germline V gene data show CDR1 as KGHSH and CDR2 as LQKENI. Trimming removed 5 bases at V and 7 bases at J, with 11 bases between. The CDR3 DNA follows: TGTGCCAGCTCAGCGGACACTCCTGAAAAACTGTTTTTT. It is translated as CASSADTPEKLFF.

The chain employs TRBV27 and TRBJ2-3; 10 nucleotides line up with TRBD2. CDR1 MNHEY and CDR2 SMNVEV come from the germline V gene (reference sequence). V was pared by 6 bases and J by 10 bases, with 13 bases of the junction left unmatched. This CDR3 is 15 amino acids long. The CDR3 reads CASSVVTSGVWAQYF. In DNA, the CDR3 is TGTGCCAGCAGCGTCGTTACTAGCGGGGTTTGGGCGCAGTATTTT.

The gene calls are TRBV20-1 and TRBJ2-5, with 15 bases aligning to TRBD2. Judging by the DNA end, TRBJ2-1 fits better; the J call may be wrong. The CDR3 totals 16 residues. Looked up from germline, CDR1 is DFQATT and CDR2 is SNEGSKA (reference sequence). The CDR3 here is CSAKMGLAGGQETQFF. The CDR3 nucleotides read TGCAGTGCTAAGATGGGACTAGCGGGGGGACAAGAGACCCAGTTCTTC.

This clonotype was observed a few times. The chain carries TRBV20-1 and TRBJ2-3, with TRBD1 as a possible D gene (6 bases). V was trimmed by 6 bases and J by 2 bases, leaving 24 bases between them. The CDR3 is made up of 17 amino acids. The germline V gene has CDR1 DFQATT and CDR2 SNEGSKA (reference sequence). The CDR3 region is CSATGHWGRGNTDTQYF. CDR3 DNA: TGCAGTGCAACGGGACATTGGGGACGAGGAAACACAGATACGCAGTATTTT.

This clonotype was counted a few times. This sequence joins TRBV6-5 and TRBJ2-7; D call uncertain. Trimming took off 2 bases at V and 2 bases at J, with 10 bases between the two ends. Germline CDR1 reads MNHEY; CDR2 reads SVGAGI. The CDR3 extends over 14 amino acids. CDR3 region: CASSYASRAYEQYF. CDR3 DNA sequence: TGTGCCAGCAGTTACGCCTCTCGGGCCTACGAGCAGTACTTC.

CDR3 protein: CASSLRGRGDTDTQYF. Written as DNA, the CDR3 is TGTGCCAGCAGCTTAAGGGGCCGCGGGGACACAGATACGCAGTATTTT. The chain uses TRBV7-9 and TRBJ2-3, with a possible D match to TRBD2 (6 bases). Germline-derived CDR1 and CDR2 are SEHNR and FQNEAQ (reference sequence). The V gene lost 2 bases and the J gene lost 2 bases, with 14 bases spanning the gap. The CDR3 contains 16 residues.

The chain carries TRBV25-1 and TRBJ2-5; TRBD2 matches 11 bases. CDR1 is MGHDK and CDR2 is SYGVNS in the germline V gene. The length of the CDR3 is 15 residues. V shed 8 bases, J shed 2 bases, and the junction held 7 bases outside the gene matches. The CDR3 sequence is CASRSLAGGQETQYF. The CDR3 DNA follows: TGTGCCAGCCGATCCCTAGCGGGGGGACAAGAGACCCAGTACTTC.

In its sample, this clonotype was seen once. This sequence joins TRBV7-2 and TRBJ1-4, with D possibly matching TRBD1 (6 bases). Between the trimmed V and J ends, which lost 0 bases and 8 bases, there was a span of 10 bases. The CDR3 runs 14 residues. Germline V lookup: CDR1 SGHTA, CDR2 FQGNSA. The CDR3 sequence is CASSLAGGGEKLFF. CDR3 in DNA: TGTGCCAGCAGCTTAGCCGGGGGCGGGGAAAAACTGTTTTTT.

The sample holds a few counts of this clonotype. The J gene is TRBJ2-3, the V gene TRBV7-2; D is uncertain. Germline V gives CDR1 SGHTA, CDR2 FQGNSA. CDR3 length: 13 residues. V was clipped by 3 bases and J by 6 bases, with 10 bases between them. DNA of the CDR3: TGTGCCAGCAGCTTGGGCCCTCCTGATACGCAGTATTTT. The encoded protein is CASSLGPPDTQYF.

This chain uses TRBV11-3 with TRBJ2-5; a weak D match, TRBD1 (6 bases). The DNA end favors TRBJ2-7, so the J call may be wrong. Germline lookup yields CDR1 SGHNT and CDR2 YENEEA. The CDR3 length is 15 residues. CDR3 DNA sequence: TGTGCCAGCAGCCTCAGGGGTGTTGATAGATACGAGCAGTACTTC. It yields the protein CASSLRGVDRYEQYF.

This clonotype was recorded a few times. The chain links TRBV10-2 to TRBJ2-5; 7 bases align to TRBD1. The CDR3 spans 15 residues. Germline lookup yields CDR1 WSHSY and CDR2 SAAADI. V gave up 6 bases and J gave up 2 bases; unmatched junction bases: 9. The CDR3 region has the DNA TGCGCCAGCAGCACCGGGACAGTGGTTCAAGAGACCCAGTACTTC. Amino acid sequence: CASSTGTVVQETQYF.

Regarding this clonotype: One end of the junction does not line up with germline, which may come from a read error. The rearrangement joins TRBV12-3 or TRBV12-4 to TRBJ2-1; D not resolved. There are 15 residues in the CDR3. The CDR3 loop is CASSYGQPNYNGQFF. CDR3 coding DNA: TGTGCCAGCAGTTATGGTCAACCCAACTACAATGGGCAGTTCTTC.

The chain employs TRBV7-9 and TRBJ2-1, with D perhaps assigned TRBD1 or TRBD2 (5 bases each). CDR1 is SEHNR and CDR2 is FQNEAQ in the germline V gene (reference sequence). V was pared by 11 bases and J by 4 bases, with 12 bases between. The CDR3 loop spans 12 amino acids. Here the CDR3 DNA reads TGTGCCGGGGGACGGGGATACAATGAGCAGTTCTTC. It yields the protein CAGGRGYNEQFF.

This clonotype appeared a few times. The CDR3 DNA follows: TGTGCCAGCAGTCCCCGAGGTACGACCCTGGGGAACACTGAAGCTTTCTTT. Translating it yields CASSPRGTTLGNTEAFF. The chain employs TRBV12-3 or TRBV12-4 and TRBJ1-1, with no clear D. The CDR3 covers 17 residues. Trimming cost V 5 bases and J 1 base, with 20 bases left between them.

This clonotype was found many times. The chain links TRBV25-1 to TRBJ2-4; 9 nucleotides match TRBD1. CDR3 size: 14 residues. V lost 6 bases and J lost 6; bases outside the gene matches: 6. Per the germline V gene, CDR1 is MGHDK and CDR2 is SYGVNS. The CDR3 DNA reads TGTGCCAGCAGCACAGGGACAGGGCGAAACATTCAGTACTTC. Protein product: CASSTGTGRNIQYF.

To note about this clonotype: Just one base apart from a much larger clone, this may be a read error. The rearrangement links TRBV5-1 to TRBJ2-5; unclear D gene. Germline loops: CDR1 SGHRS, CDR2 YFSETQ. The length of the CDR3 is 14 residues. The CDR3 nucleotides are TGCGCCAGCAGCTTGGGGCCGAACCAAGAGACCCCGTACTTC. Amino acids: CASSLGPNQETPYF.

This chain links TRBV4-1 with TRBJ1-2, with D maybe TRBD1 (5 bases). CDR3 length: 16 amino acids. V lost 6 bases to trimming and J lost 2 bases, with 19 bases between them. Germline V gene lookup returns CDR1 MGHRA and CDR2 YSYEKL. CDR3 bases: TGCGCCAGCAGTGAGGTGGGGGAACTAGGGAACTATGGCTACACCTTC. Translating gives CASSEVGELGNYGYTF.

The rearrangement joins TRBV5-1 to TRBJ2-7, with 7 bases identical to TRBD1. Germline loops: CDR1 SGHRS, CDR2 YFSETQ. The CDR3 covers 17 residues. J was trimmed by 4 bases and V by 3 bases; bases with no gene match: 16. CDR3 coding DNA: TGCGCCAGCAGCTCACCAGTCGACAGGGACGCTGGTTACGAGCAGTACTTC. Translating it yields CASSSPVDRDAGYEQYF.

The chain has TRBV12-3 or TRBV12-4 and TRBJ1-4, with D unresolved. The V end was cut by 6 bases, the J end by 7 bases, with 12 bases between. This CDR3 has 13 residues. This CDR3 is CASSQNPSEKLFF. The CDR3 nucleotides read TGTGCCAGCAGCCAGAACCCTAGTGAAAAACTGTTTTTT.

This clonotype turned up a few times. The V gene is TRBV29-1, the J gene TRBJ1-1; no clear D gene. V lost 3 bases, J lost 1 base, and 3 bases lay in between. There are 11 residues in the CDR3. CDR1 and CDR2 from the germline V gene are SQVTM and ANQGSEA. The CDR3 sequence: CSVETNTEAFF. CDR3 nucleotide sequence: TGCAGCGTTGAGACGAACACTGAAGCTTTCTTT.

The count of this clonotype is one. CDR3 nucleotides: TGCGCCAGCAGCTTGGGGACTAGCCTACTTCGGGAGACCCAGTACTTC. Translating it yields CASSLGTSLLRETQYF. V and J are TRBV5-1 and TRBJ2-5; 8 nucleotides align to TRBD2. The length of the CDR3 is 16 residues. V was pared by 0 bases and J by 5 bases, with 9 bases of the junction left unmatched. The V gene's germline CDR1 is SGHRS and CDR2 YFSETQ.

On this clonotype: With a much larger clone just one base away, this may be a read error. The CDR3 reads CASSLEAGRGREQYF. The CDR3 nucleotides read TGTGCCAGCAGCTTAGAGGCGGGAAGGGGGCGCGAGCAGTACTTC. The chain couples TRBV7-9 to TRBJ2-4; possible D gene TRBD1, 7 bases. The end of the DNA aligns better with TRBJ2-7, so the J call may be wrong. The germline CDR1 and CDR2 sequences are SEHNR and FQNEAQ (reference sequence). The CDR3 sequence is 15 residues long.